This is a list of T cell receptor beta chains from one sample in a study of T cells in Graves' hyperthyroidism and ophthalmopathy. TCRdb re-derived calls from the multiplex PCR reads in MiXCR, one entry per CDR3 protein. The sample records just under 750,000 distinct CDR3 sequences, approximately 36% being singletons. The material sequenced was blood. These receptor sequences come from a woman between 40 and 55 years old with Graves' hyperthyroidism. Each CDR3 is given with its conserved first and last residue. The size field is filled for only some rows; it gives once, few, many or a size class.

j_gene | abundance | v_gene | CDR3aa
TRBJ1-4 | . | TRBV7-9 | CASQLGGVNEKLFF
TRBJ1-1 | many | TRBV11-2 | CASSSNTYTEAFF
TRBJ2-2 | . | TRBV7-2 | CASSYSGTSLVGELFF
TRBJ1-2 | many | TRBV2 | CASSRTANYGYTF
TRBJ2-3 | . | TRBV2 | CASSPLHLTDTQYF
TRBJ1-4 | . | TRBV20-1 | CSAGDRGKNEKLFF
TRBJ1-6 | . | TRBV7-9 | CASSLGREYSPLHF
TRBJ1-5 | . | TRBV4-3 | CASSQEVAGFQPQHF
TRBJ1-1 | . | TRBV20-1 | CSATSDRGITEAFF
TRBJ2-7 | . | TRBV13 | CASSSSGLAVSYEQYF
TRBJ1-2 | few | TRBV29-1 | CSVDDGVNYGYTF
TRBJ2-6 | . | TRBV6-1 | CASNPSGANVPTF
TRBJ1-1 | . | TRBV6-5 | CASSYLLTEAFF
TRBJ1-2 | . | TRBV7-2 | CASGYTGTAYGYTF
TRBJ1-5 | . | TRBV10-3 | CTSSYYRVQPQHF
TRBJ1-2 | many | TRBV7-3 | CASSLTWDYGYTF
TRBJ2-6 | . | TRBV6-1 | CASSAQGAGANVLTF
TRBJ1-2 | few | TRBV15 | CATSRTDYGYTF
TRBJ1-5 | few | TRBV27 | CASSLAGLGPQHF
TRBJ2-2 | . | TRBV10-3 | CAISARSGTSPGELFF
TRBJ1-5 | . | TRBV10-3 | CAISETWHINQPQHF
TRBJ1-3 | many | TRBV7-9 | CASSLAGSGNTIYF
TRBJ1-6 | . | TRBV5-1 | CASSLSASYNSPLHF
TRBJ1-2 | many | TRBV25-1 | CASSEPDRAYGYTF
TRBJ2-7 | few | TRBV7-2 | CATGGRGYEQYF
TRBJ2-1 | . | TRBV19 | CASSFSGTYNEQFF
TRBJ1-6 | many | TRBV14 | CASSGEGVSPLHF
TRBJ2-2 | few | TRBV5-1 | CASSHWGGANTGELFF
TRBJ1-2 | . | TRBV29-1 | CSVEIRVNYGYTF
TRBJ2-2 | . | TRBV10-3 | CAISRGSGRDTGELFF
TRBJ1-5 | . | TRBV5-5 | CASSLRPLQEAQHF
TRBJ2-5 | many | TRBV13 | CASSLAGAGETQYF
TRBJ2-7 | . | TRBV5-1 | CASSFSGESYEQYF
TRBJ1-1 | few | TRBV10-2 | CASSAVRSTEAFF
TRBJ2-5 | many | TRBV7-6 | CASRHWVGTQYF
TRBJ2-6 | . | TRBV15 | CATSSDSGSSGANVLTF
TRBJ1-2 | few | TRBV2 | CASSEGTRGYGGYTF
TRBJ1-2 | . | TRBV6-5 | CASSPTGNANYGYTF
TRBJ2-7 | many | TRBV19 | CASSITRSYEQYF
TRBJ1-4 | . | TRBV6-5 | CASSSRGGLGDEKLFF
TRBJ2-5 | . | TRBV2 | CANQVLAGVQETRYF
TRBJ2-3 | once | TRBV24-1 | CATSDLPTGTDTQYF
TRBJ1-5 | . | TRBV19 | CASSGAFGGPQHF
TRBJ1-4 | . | TRBV7-2 | CASSPTIMLGEKLFF
TRBJ2-3 | few | TRBV15 | CATSRPAGTDTQYF
TRBJ2-5 | many | TRBV25-1 | CAAGSLETQYF
TRBJ1-4 | few | TRBV19 | CASSMRTTTNEKLFF
TRBJ1-2 | . | TRBV9 | CASSGAGGLYGYTF
TRBJ1-4 | . | TRBV6-5 | CASSPTGRVTTNEKLFF
TRBJ2-7 | . | TRBV7-9 | CASSPPPGLAGGPLDEQYF
TRBJ1-2 | . | TRBV6-5 | CASSYDTREGYGYTF
TRBJ1-1 | few | TRBV4-3 | CASSQEDRVNTEAFF
TRBJ1-1 | . | TRBV6-5 | CASLSRDTEAFF